A selection of T cell receptor beta chains follows, all from one sample in a study of cytomegalovirus exposure and HLA in healthy donors. This table comes from immunoSEQ multiplex PCR, and its TCRdb copy is limited to in-frame clones, with some not included. The sample lists about 150,000 clones, more than 75% occurring once. Input material: PBMCs. All receptors come from a human donor in good health. Both conserved end residues are part of each CDR3. D genes are given only for firm matches. Size is omitted from some rows. Given values are once, few, many or a class for expanded clones.

d_gene	abundance	v_gene	j_gene	CDR3nt	CDR3aa
NA	NA	TRBV7-2	TRBJ2-1	TGTGCCAGCAGTTACCAGGGGAGCAATGAGCAGTTCTTC	CASSYQGSNEQFF
NA	NA	TRBV27	TRBJ2-3	TGTGCCAGCATCCTCTCGGGGTCAGATACGCAGTATTTT	CASILSGSDTQYF
TRBD2	NA	TRBV4-2	TRBJ2-1	TGTGCCAGCAGCCAAGAGACTAGCGGCTACAATGAGCAGTTCTTC	CASSQETSGYNEQFF
NA	once	TRBV6-1	TRBJ1-5	TGTGCCAGCAGTGAAACATGGAGGACAGAGAATCAGCCCCAGCATTTT	CASSETWRTENQPQHF
TRBD2	NA	TRBV11-2	TRBJ2-7	TGTGCCAGCAGCTTAGGGGCGTCCGGGACTAGCGGGAGTGTAGAGCAGTACTTC	CASSLGASGTSGSVEQYF
NA	NA	TRBV6-1	TRBJ1-6	TGTGCCAGCAGTGCAGGTTTTGATTCACCCCTCCACTTT	CASSAGFDSPLHF
NA	once	TRBV7-2	TRBJ2-5	TGTGCCAGCAGCCGGAGGGCAGGTCGCGGGGAGACCCAGTACTTC	CASSRRAGRGETQYF
NA	NA	TRBV6-1	TRBJ1-2	TGTGCCAGCAGTGTAAGGCAGGCAACAATCTACAAGGATGGCTGCACCTTC	CASSVRQATIYKDGCTF
TRBD1	NA	TRBV10-3	TRBJ2-2	TGTGCCATCAGTGAGACGGGACAGGGGTCCGCCGGGGAGCTGTTTTTT	CAISETGQGSAGELFF
NA	once	TRBV6-5	TRBJ2-5	TGTGCCAGCAGTCCCTCATCAGGGCGGGAGACCCAGTACTTC	CASSPSSGRETQYF
NA	NA	TRBV5-1	TRBJ2-1	TGCGCCAGCAGCCAGACACTTCCCCCCACCTCACCCTCCTACAATGAGCAGTTCTTC	CASSQTLPPTSPSYNEQFF
TRBD1	NA	TRBV28	TRBJ2-7	TGTGCCAGCAGTTTATCAACAGGGGCGTACGAGCAGTACTTC	CASSLSTGAYEQYF
NA	NA	TRBV2	TRBJ1-2	TGTGCCAGCAGTGAAGAATGGGGGCGCTACACCTTC	CASSEEWGRYTF
NA	NA	TRBV7-2	TRBJ2-5	TGTGCCAGCAGCTTTGAAACTGTCGGACAGCAAGAGACCCAGTACTTC	CASSFETVGQQETQYF
TRBD1	NA	TRBV6-1	TRBJ1-6	TGTGCCAGCAGCACGGGACAGGGGGCTTCACCCCTCCACTTT	CASSTGQGASPLHF
NA	NA	TRBV20-1	TRBJ2-3	TGCAGTGCTAGAGTTCGAGATACGCAGTATTTT	CSARVRDTQYF
NA	once	TRBV4-1	TRBJ2-5	TGCGCCAGCAGCCAAGTTAGGAGAGAGACCCAGTACTTC	CASSQVRRETQYF
NA	NA	TRBV5-1	TRBJ2-7	TGCGCCAGCAGCTTAGGGCAGGGGGGCGACGAGCAGTACTTC	CASSLGQGGDEQYF
TRBD1	few	TRBV6-1	TRBJ1-1	TGTGCCAGCAGTGGGACAGGGGTGTGGGACACTGAAGCTTTCTTT	CASSGTGVWDTEAFF
TRBD1	NA	TRBV30	TRBJ1-1	TGTGCCTGGAGTCCTCCAGGGGGCTATAACACTGAAGCTTTCTTT	CAWSPPGGYNTEAFF
NA	NA	TRBV28	TRBJ2-1	TGTGCCAGCGGCCTTAGGACACCCCCGGAGCGGTTCTTC	CASGLRTPPERFF
NA	NA	TRBV7-9	TRBJ2-7	TGTGCCAGCAGCTTAGCGAACTGGGGGCGGATGGACGAGCAGTACTTC	CASSLANWGRMDEQYF
TRBD1	once	TRBV5-4	TRBJ2-7	TGTGCCAGCAGCTCCGGGACAGGGGTTTACGAGCAGTACTTC	CASSSGTGVYEQYF
TRBD1	NA	TRBV7-2	TRBJ1-5	TGTGCCAGCAGAGACGGACAGGGCAACAATCAGCCCCAGCATTTT	CASRDGQGNNQPQHF
TRBD2	NA	TRBV5-1	TRBJ2-3	TGCGCCAGCGGCTCAAGAGTAGCGGGGGTTACAGATACGCAGTATTTT	CASGSRVAGVTDTQYF
TRBD1	NA	TRBV4-1	TRBJ1-2	TGCGCCAGCAGCCAGGGGACAGCAAACTATGGCTACACCTTC	CASSQGTANYGYTF
NA	NA	TRBV11-2	TRBJ2-7	TGTGCCAGCAGCTCCCGGACAGTATATACCTACGAGCAGTACTTC	CASSSRTVYTYEQYF
TRBD1	NA	TRBV29-1	TRBJ2-7	TGCAGCGCCGCATCTATCGGACAGGGGGGCGAGCAGTACTTC	CSAASIGQGGEQYF
NA	NA	TRBV6-5	TRBJ1-3	TGTGCCAGCAGTTACTCGATAGAAACTGGAAACACCATATATTTT	CASSYSIETGNTIYF
TRBD2	NA	TRBV11-3	TRBJ2-2	TGTGCCAGCAGCCGGACTAGCCTCACCGGGGAGCTGTTTTTT	CASSRTSLTGELFF
TRBD2	NA	TRBV6-5	TRBJ2-7	TGTGCCAGCAGTTACTGGCGGGGGGGCCTTTACGAGCAGTACTTC	CASSYWRGGLYEQYF
NA	NA	TRBV11-2	TRBJ2-5	TGTGCCAGCAGTCTAGGGGCGAAAGAGACCCAGTACTTC	CASSLGAKETQYF
NA	once	TRBV5-1	TRBJ2-7	TGCGCCAGCAGCTTAGGACAGCGTAGTGTCGAGCAGTACTTC	CASSLGQRSVEQYF
TRBD2	NA	TRBV5-6	TRBJ2-5	TGTGCCAGCAGCTTGGAGCTAGCGGGAGGGGTAATCGCGGAGACCCAGTACTTC	CASSLELAGGVIAETQYF
NA	few	TRBV6-5	TRBJ1-4	TGTGCCAGCAGTTATTCATCAGGGGCAACTAATGAAAAACTGTTTTTT	CASSYSSGATNEKLFF
TRBD1	NA	TRBV12-5	TRBJ1-1	TGTGCTAGTGGTTTGGTACGGGGAACAGGGGGTGTGACTGAAGCTTTCTTT	CASGLVRGTGGVTEAFF
NA	few	TRBV29-1	TRBJ1-1	TGCAGCGTTGAAGAGCAGACGGGGGCTTTCTTT	CSVEEQTGAFF
TRBD2	NA	TRBV9	TRBJ2-2	TGTGCCAGCAGCGTAGCCGGGGAGGGGCCGAACACCGGGGAGCTGTTTTTT	CASSVAGEGPNTGELFF
NA	NA	TRBV29-1	TRBJ2-1	TGCAGCGTTGAAGATGTGGGAGAGTACAATGAGCAGTTCTTC	CSVEDVGEYNEQFF
TRBD2	few	TRBV18	TRBJ2-1	TGTGCCAGCTCACCATCTATACTAGCGGGCGACTACAACAATGAGCAGTTCTTC	CASSPSILAGDYNNEQFF
NA	NA	TRBV27	TRBJ1-1	TGTGCCAGCAGTATAGGGGTTTTGAACACTGAAGCTTTCTTT	CASSIGVLNTEAFF
NA	NA	TRBV27	TRBJ1-2	TGTGCCAGCAGTCCCGCCAGGCCCTATGGCTACACCTTC	CASSPARPYGYTF
NA	NA	TRBV5-1	TRBJ2-2	TGCGCCAGCAGCTTGGTGGTTGAACTGAACACCGGGGAGCTGTTTTTT	CASSLVVELNTGELFF
NA	once	TRBV19	TRBJ1-1	TGTGCCACTGCCCGAGACAGAGACACTGAAGCTTTCTTT	CATARDRDTEAFF
NA	NA	TRBV19	TRBJ1-2	TGTGCCAGTAGTATAGATCTCCGGGGAGTCCCGGACGGCTACACCTTC	CASSIDLRGVPDGYTF
TRBD2	NA	TRBV7-9	TRBJ2-5	TGTGCCAGCAGCTCTGCCCCCACTAGCGGGGGGGCTGAGACCCAGTACTTC	CASSSAPTSGGAETQYF
TRBD1	few	TRBV5-4	TRBJ2-5	TGTGCCAGCAGCTTAAGGACAGGACACCAAGAGACCCAGTACTTC	CASSLRTGHQETQYF
NA	NA	TRBV10-1	TRBJ1-1	TGCGCCAGCGTACCGGGGTGGGTTACTGAAGCTTTCTTT	CASVPGWVTEAFF
NA	NA	TRBV27	TRBJ2-7	TGTGCCAGCAGTTCCCAGGGGATTACCTACGAGCAGTACTTC	CASSSQGITYEQYF